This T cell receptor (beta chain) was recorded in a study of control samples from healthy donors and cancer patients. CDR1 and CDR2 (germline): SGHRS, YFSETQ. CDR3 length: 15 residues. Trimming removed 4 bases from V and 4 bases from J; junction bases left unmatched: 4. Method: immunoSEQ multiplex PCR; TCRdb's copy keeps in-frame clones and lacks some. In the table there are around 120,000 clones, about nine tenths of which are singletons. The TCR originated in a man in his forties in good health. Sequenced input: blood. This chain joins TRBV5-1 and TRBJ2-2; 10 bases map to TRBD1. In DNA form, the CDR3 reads TGCGCCAGCAGCCAAGACAGGGGGCGCACCGGGGAGCTGTTTTTT. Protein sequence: CASSQDRGRTGELFF.